Following are 11 T cell receptor beta chains from one sample sequenced in a study of blood T cell repertoires in COVID-19. Produced via immunoSEQ multiplex PCR; TCRdb's table is partial and in-frame only. The repertoire includes 200,000 to 250,000 clones, around 86% of them detected once, and about 10% sits in the top ten. The specimen sequenced was peripheral blood. The receptor set was obtained from a woman aged 45-60 years with COVID-19, enrolled during active disease.

The chain links TRBV5-6 to TRBJ1-5; D is perhaps TRBD1 (5 bases). This CDR3 has 16 residues. Germline V gives CDR1 SGHDT, CDR2 YYEEEE. Trimming stripped 1 base from V and 7 bases from J, with 18 bases between. CDR3 sequence (DNA): TGTGCCAGCAGCTTGTCCAGGGCGGGAAACGGACAGCCCCAGCATTTT. Amino acids: CASSLSRAGNGQPQHF.

The genes are TRBV19 and TRBJ1-5, with 12 bases matching TRBD1. Trimming cost V 2 bases and J 7 bases; bases outside gene matches: 3. In germline, CDR1 is LNHDA, CDR2 SQIVND (reference sequence). The CDR3 extends over 15 amino acids. The CDR3 here is CASSIIGTGGQPQHF. CDR3 nucleotides: TGTGCCAGTAGTATAATTGGGACAGGGGGCCAGCCCCAGCATTTT.

The rearrangement links TRBV19 to TRBJ1-4; TRBD1 matches 8 bases. The CDR3 is made up of 14 amino acids. CDR1 is LNHDA and CDR2 is SQIVND in the germline V gene (reference sequence). The J segment lost 7 bases and the V segment lost 6 bases, leaving 7 bases of the junction unmatched. The CDR3 protein is CASRDRAGGEKLFF. DNA for the CDR3: TGTGCCAGTAGGGACAGGGCAGGAGGTGAAAAACTGTTTTTT.

CDR3 sequence (DNA): TGTGCCAGCAGCTTGAACGTGGGACAGGGAGGGTACACTGAAGCTTTCTTT. Its translation is CASSLNVGQGGYTEAFF. The chain links TRBV5-6 to TRBJ1-1, with TRBD1 matching 9 bases. Per germline, CDR1 SGHDT and CDR2 YYEEEE. The trim removed 1 base at V and 3 bases at J, leaving 10 bases unmatched. This CDR3 has 17 amino acids.

Details on this clone: One end of the junction fails to match germline, which may point to a read error. V and J are TRBV4-1 and TRBJ1-1; D is ambiguous. This CDR3 is 15 amino acids long. The germline CDR1 and CDR2 sequences are MGHRA and YSYEKL. Here the CDR3 reads CASSQEAGSYTEAFF. The CDR3 bases are TGCGCCAGCAGTCAAGAAGCGGGATCCTACACTGAAGCTTTCTTT.

The V call is TRBV6-5, the J call TRBJ1-5; 8 bases agree with TRBD1. J gave up 7 bases and V 6 bases, and 5 bases lay outside the gene matches. CDR1 and CDR2 (germline): MNHEY, SVGAGI. The CDR3 sequence is 13 residues long. Written as DNA, the CDR3 is TGTGCCAGCAGAGGACAGGGAAAACAGCCCCAGCATTTT. As protein: CASRGQGKQPQHF.

The chain uses TRBV18 and TRBJ2-7, with a tentative D call TRBD1 (6 bases). With 6 bases removed from V and 3 bases from J, the gap between germline ends came to 21 bases. The CDR3 runs to 16 residues. Germline CDR1 is KGHSH and CDR2 is LQKENI. The CDR3 DNA is TGTGCCAGCTCCTCAGACCGGGACATTGGGTACTACGAGCAGTACGTC. Protein: CASSSDRDIGYYEQYV.

Points on this clone: Different DNA sequences within this sample yield the same CDR3. V and J are TRBV18 and TRBJ1-1; the D gene is possibly TRBD1 (5 bases). The germline V and J ends were trimmed by 3 bases and 4 bases, with 12 bases remaining between them. Germline CDR1 KGHSH, CDR2 LQKENI. CDR3 length: 14 amino acids. The CDR3 region has the DNA TGTGCCAGCTCACCGGGGGGTAGAGGCACTGAAGCTTTCTTT. Protein sequence: CASSPGGRGTEAFF. The whole variable domain, remainder taken from reference TRBV18 and TRBJ1-1, is NAGVMQNPRHLVRRRGQEARLRCSPMKGHSHVYWYRQLPEEGLKFMVYLQKENIIDESGMPKERFSAEFPKEGPSILRIQQVVRGDSAAYFCASSPGGRGTEAFFGQGTRLTVV.

The chain has TRBV5-1 and TRBJ2-3, with TRBD1 as a possible D gene (5 bases). Germline V gene lookup returns CDR1 SGHRS and CDR2 YFSETQ. The CDR3 sequence is 18 residues long. The V and J ends lost 3 bases and 0 bases respectively, with 20 bases between them. CDR3 nucleotides: TGCGCCAGCAGCTCTGTCGGACAATCCCCCCCTAGCACAGATACGCAGTATTTT. It translates to CASSSVGQSPPSTDTQYF.

The chain employs TRBV5-1 and TRBJ1-5; D perhaps matches TRBD1 (6 bases). The germline V and J ends were trimmed by 0 bases and 6 bases, with 16 bases remaining between them. The germline V gene encodes CDR1 SGHRS and CDR2 YFSETQ. The CDR3 extends over 16 amino acids. The CDR3 coding sequence is TGCGCCAGCAGCTTGGGGACCGGGGGGCCCCTTCAGCCCCAGCATTTT. Translated, it gives CASSLGTGGPLQPQHF.

Details on this clone: This sample also contains other DNA sequences that code for the same CDR3. V is TRBV5-6 and J is TRBJ2-5; D unclear. Germline CDR1 is SGHDT and CDR2 is YYEEEE. The CDR3 is made up of 13 amino acids. With 1 base removed from V and 1 base from J, the gap between germline ends came to 5 bases. The CDR3 nucleotides read TGTGCCAGCAGCTTGCCAGGCCAAGAGACCCAGTACTTC. As protein: CASSLPGQETQYF. The full variable domain, its missing parts supplied by reference TRBV5-6 and TRBJ2-5, is DAGVTQSPTHLIKTRGQQVTLRCSPKSGHDTVSWYQQALGQGPQFIFQYYEEEERQRGNFPDRFSGHQFPNYSSELNVNALLLGDSALYLCASSLPGQETQYFGPGTRLLVL.